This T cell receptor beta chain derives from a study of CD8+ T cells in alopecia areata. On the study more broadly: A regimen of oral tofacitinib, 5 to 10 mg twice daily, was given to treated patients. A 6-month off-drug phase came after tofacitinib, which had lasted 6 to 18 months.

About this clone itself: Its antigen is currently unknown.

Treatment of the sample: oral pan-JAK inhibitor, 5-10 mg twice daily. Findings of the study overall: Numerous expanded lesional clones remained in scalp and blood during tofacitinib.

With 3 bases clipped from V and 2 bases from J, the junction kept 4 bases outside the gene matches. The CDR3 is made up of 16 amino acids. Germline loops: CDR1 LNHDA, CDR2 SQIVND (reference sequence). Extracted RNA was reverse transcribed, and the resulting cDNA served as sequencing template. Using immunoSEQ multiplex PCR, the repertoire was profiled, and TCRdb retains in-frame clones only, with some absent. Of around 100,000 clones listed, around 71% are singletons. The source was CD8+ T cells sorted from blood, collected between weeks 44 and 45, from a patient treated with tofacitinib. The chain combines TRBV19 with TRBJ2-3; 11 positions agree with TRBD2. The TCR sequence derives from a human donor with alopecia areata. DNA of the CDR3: TGTGCCAGTAGTATCGTACTAGCGGGGGCCACAGATACGCAGTATTTT. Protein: CASSIVLAGATDTQYF.